These 27 T cell receptor beta chains came from one sample sequenced in a study of Graves' ophthalmopathy and Graves' hyperthyroidism. Scientists amplified the TCR beta CDR3 regions from RNA transcripts. Investigators did first-round RT-PCR with HTBI primers, then second-round multiplex PCR. TCRdb ran MiXCR on the multiplex PCR reads and lists one entry per CDR3 protein. Counted here are 600,000 to 650,000 distinct CDR3 sequences, 22% occurring once; the ten biggest clones make up more than 5.5%. The material sequenced was peripheral blood. The origin of the receptors is a young woman with stable Graves' hyperthyroidism. Some clones in this sample may be carry-over from other donors' samples.

The sample holds many counts of this clonotype. The chain combines TRBV4-1 with TRBJ2-7, with D tentatively TRBD1 (5 bases). This CDR3 is built from 13 residues. The germline V gene has CDR1 MGHRA and CDR2 YSYEKL. The V end was cut by 1 base, the J end by 5 bases, with 9 bases between. DNA of the CDR3: TGCGCCAGCAGCCAAGCAGGGCAGGACGAGCAGTACTTC. Translation gives CASSQAGQDEQYF.

This clonotype turned up a few times. The chain joins TRBV15 to TRBJ2-7; tentatively, D is TRBD1 (5 bases). CDR1 and CDR2 from the germline V gene are LNHNV and YYDKDF (reference sequence). There are 16 residues in the CDR3. Trimming removed 4 bases from V and 2 bases from J, with 18 bases in between. The CDR3 sequence is CATSTRVGLGPYEQYF. CDR3 DNA sequence: TGTGCCACCAGCACCAGGGTCGGGCTCGGACCCTACGAGCAGTACTTC. Drawing the rest from reference TRBV15 and TRBJ2-7, the complete variable domain is DAMVIQNPRYQVTQFGKPVTLSCSQTLNHNVMYWYQQKSSQAPKLLFHYYDKDFNNEADTPDNFQSRRPNTSFCFLDIRSPGLGDTAMYLCATSTRVGLGPYEQYFGPGTRLTVT.

This clonotype was counted only a few times. V is TRBV11-2 and J is TRBJ1-1; D is ambiguous. The CDR3 length is 12 residues. Germline V gene lookup returns CDR1 SGHAT and CDR2 FQNNGV. Trimming removed 2 bases at V and 6 bases at J, with 7 bases between. CDR3 sequence (DNA): TGTGCCAGCAGCTTAACGTACGCTGAAGCTTTCTTT. Amino acids: CASSLTYAEAFF.

This clonotype was detected only a few times. The chain recombines TRBV6-2 or TRBV6-3 with TRBJ1-2; D call uncertain. Germline loops: CDR1 MNHEY, CDR2 SVGEGT. CDR3 size: 13 residues. V was clipped by 6 bases and J by 6 bases, with 14 bases between them. CDR3 bases: TGTGCCAGCAGAAAGGACGGACCCCATGGCTACACCTTC. This gives the protein CASRKDGPHGYTF.

J is TRBJ1-1 and V is TRBV6-2 or TRBV6-3; D is uncertain. V dropped 2 bases and J dropped 1 base, with 8 bases sitting between them. Germline CDR1 MNHEY, CDR2 SVGEGT. This CDR3 is built from 14 residues. The CDR3 loop is CASSYHIGNTEAFF. CDR3 coding DNA: TGTGCCAGCAGTTACCACATTGGGAACACTGAAGCTTTCTTT.

This clonotype was seen more than once but under ten times. Sequence at one end of the junction differs from germline and may be a read error. The chain is built from TRBV6-5 and TRBJ2-4; D remains ambiguous. The CDR3 has 17 amino acids. CDR1 and CDR2 from the germline V gene are MNHEY and SVGAGI. CDR3 DNA: TGTGCCGGCAGTTACTCGAAGTTTGCCCAGTCCAAAAACATTCAGTACTTC. Residues: CAGSYSKFAQSKNIQYF.

The J gene is TRBJ2-5, the V gene TRBV13; 11 positions agree with TRBD1. The germline V gene encodes CDR1 PRHDT and CDR2 FYEKMQ (reference sequence). The CDR3 contains 16 residues. J lost 5 bases, V lost 1 base, and 6 bases had no gene match. The CDR3 loop is CASSLEDRGLRETQYF. The CDR3 DNA follows: TGTGCCAGCAGCTTAGAGGACAGGGGGCTAAGGGAGACCCAGTACTTC.

This clonotype was recorded at least ten times. The chain employs TRBV9 and TRBJ1-1; D is possibly TRBD1 (5 bases). Looked up from germline, CDR1 is SGDLS and CDR2 is YYNGEE. This CDR3 has 13 residues. The V gene lost 4 bases and the J gene lost 4 bases, with 11 bases spanning the gap. The CDR3 sequence is CASSSAGGTEAFF. CDR3 DNA sequence: TGTGCCAGCAGCTCCGCCGGGGGCACTGAAGCTTTCTTT. Variable domain in full (rest from reference TRBV9 and TRBJ1-1): DSGVTQTPKHLITATGQRVTLRCSPRSGDLSVYWYQQSLDQGLQFLIQYYNGEERAKGNILERFSAQQFPDLHSELNLSSLELGDSALYFCASSSAGGTEAFFGQGTRLTVV.

This clonotype was seen more than once but under ten times. Given a much more abundant clone one base away, this may be a read error. V and J are TRBV2 and TRBJ2-6; maybe TRBD2 (6 bases). CDR1 and CDR2 from the germline V gene are SNHLY and FYNNEI. The CDR3 is 17 amino acids. The chain's CDR3 is CASSPSAVSSGANVLAF. In DNA form, the CDR3 reads TGTGCCAGCAGCCCTAGCGCCGTTAGCTCTGGGGCCAACGTCCTGGCTTTC.

As concerns this clonotype: This clone may be a read error of a much larger clone one base away. The rearrangement uses TRBV6-8 and TRBJ1-2, with TRBD1 matching over 8 bases. The CDR3 sequence is 16 residues long. CDR1 and CDR2 (germline): MNHGY, SAAAGT. The CDR3 sequence: CASSLDRDGGLYGYSF. As DNA, the CDR3 is TGTGCCAGCAGTTTGGACAGGGACGGGGGACTGTATGGCTACAGCTTC.

This clonotype was counted many times. The chain links TRBV20-1 to TRBJ1-1; no reliable D call. CDR3 length equals 13 residues. Trimming pared 5 bases from V and 0 bases from J, leaving 10 bases between. Germline values: CDR1 DFQATT, CDR2 SNEGSKA (reference sequence). The CDR3, as DNA: TGCAGTGCTGCCCGAGGGATGAACACTGAAGCTTTCTTT. Translation: CSAARGMNTEAFF.

This clonotype was counted many times. CDR3 DNA: TGTGCCAGCAGCTCGTCTCTGGAGAGGAACACTGAAGCTTTCTTT. It encodes CASSSSLERNTEAFF. V and J are TRBV13 and TRBJ1-1; D remains unclear. Germline-derived CDR1 and CDR2 are PRHDT and FYEKMQ (reference sequence). This CDR3 spans 15 amino acids. The germline V and J ends were trimmed by 4 bases and 1 base, with 13 bases remaining between them.

A word on this clonotype: A single base separates this from a much larger clone, so it may be a read error. The chain carries TRBV19 and TRBJ2-5, with 10 bases identical to TRBD2. The CDR3 sequence is 14 residues long. Trimming cost V 2 bases and J 7 bases; bases outside gene matches: 4. Looked up from germline, CDR1 is LNHDA and CDR2 is SQIVND (reference sequence). CDR3: CASSITSGKGTQYF. For the CDR3, the DNA is TGTGCCAGTAGTATAACTAGCGGGAAGGGGACCCAGTACTTC.

This clonotype was counted at least ten times. This sequence joins TRBV29-1 and TRBJ2-2; 7 bases line up with TRBD2. CDR3 size: 15 residues. CDR1 is SQVTM, CDR2 ANQGSEA, per germline. After removal of 1 base from V and 5 bases from J, the junction contained 7 bases not matched to a gene. For the CDR3, the DNA is TGCAGCGTTGAAGCCCGGGGAGGGAGAACCGGGGAGCTGTTTTTT. As protein: CSVEARGGRTGELFF.

This clonotype was seen ten or more times. V and J are TRBV11-1 and TRBJ1-2, with D possibly being TRBD1 (6 bases). The CDR3 totals 16 residues. Germline V gene lookup returns CDR1 SGHAT and CDR2 FQDESV (reference sequence). V was trimmed by 5 bases and J by 0 bases, leaving 16 bases between them. Here the CDR3 DNA reads TGTGCCAGCAGCCTACCCGGGGGGCAGACTAACTATGGCTACACCTTC. Encoded protein: CASSLPGGQTNYGYTF.

This clonotype showed up many times. V is TRBV12-3 or TRBV12-4 and J is TRBJ1-2, with D uncertain. The CDR3 length is 12 residues. Deletions cut 3 bases from V and 4 bases from J, with 6 bases between. Here the CDR3 reads CASSLGSYGYTF. The CDR3 nucleotides are TGTGCCAGCAGTTTGGGCAGCTATGGCTACACCTTC.

The CDR3 coding sequence is TGTGCCAGCAGTGAATTTCCGGGACCAAAAGAGACCCAGTACTTC. Its translation is CASSEFPGPKETQYF. The chain uses TRBV25-1 and TRBJ2-5; D is perhaps TRBD1 or TRBD2 (5 bases each). Germline V gives CDR1 MGHDK, CDR2 SYGVNS. This CDR3 is built from 15 residues. The V end was cut by 1 base, the J end by 3 bases, with 12 bases between. Drawing the rest from reference TRBV25-1 and TRBJ2-5, the complete variable domain is EADIYQTPRYLVIGTGKKITLECSQTMGHDKMYWYQQDPGMELHLIHYSYGVNSTEKGDLSSESTVSRIRTEHFPLTLESARPSHTSQYLCASSEFPGPKETQYFGPGTRLLVL.

This clonotype was counted at least ten times. The chain carries TRBV19 and TRBJ2-2, with TRBD2 matching 16 bases. Germline V gene lookup returns CDR1 LNHDA and CDR2 SQIVND (reference sequence). The CDR3 sequence is 16 residues long. Unmatched junction bases numbered 6, after V lost 7 bases and J lost 7 bases. The DNA for the CDR3 is TGTGCCAGTACGGGACTAGCGGGGGGGCGGAACGGGGAGCTGTTTTTT. It translates to CASTGLAGGRNGELFF. Looking up the rest from reference TRBV19 and TRBJ2-2 gives the full variable domain: DGGITQSPKYLFRKEGQNVTLSCEQNLNHDAMYWYRQDPGQGLRLIYYSQIVNDFQKGDIAEGYSVSREKKESFPLTVTSAQKNPTAFYLCASTGLAGGRNGELFFGEGSRLTVL.

The chain is built from TRBV20-1 and TRBJ2-7; 8 bases are shared with TRBD2. This CDR3 contains 16 residues. Trimming cost V 3 bases and J 5 bases; bases outside gene matches: 15. The germline V gene has CDR1 DFQATT and CDR2 SNEGSKA (reference sequence). CDR3 nucleotides: TGCAGTGCTAGGGTCTTATCGGGAGGGCCGATCGACGAGCAGTACTTC. Encoded protein: CSARVLSGGPIDEQYF.

This clonotype occurred many times. The chain uses TRBV12-3 or TRBV12-4 and TRBJ1-1; unclear D gene. The CDR3 loop spans 14 amino acids. The V end lost 4 bases, the J end lost 0 bases, and 9 bases lay between the germline ends. The CDR3 is CASSSHKMNTEAFF. The CDR3 DNA reads TGTGCCAGCAGTTCTCACAAGATGAACACTGAAGCTTTCTTT.

This clonotype was counted at least ten times. The rearrangement joins TRBV7-9 to TRBJ1-2; D perhaps matches TRBD1 (6 bases). This CDR3 is 13 amino acids long. Trimming pared 2 bases from V and 8 bases from J, leaving 12 bases between. Germline assignment: CDR1 SEHNR and CDR2 FQNEAQ (reference sequence). The CDR3 is CASSLSGAQGYTF. The CDR3 DNA reads TGTGCCAGCAGCTTATCAGGGGCGCAGGGCTACACCTTC. Combining the CDR3 with reference TRBV7-9 and TRBJ1-2 gives the whole variable domain DTGVSQNPRHKITKRGQNVTFRCDPISEHNRLYWYRQTLGQGPEFLTYFQNEAQLEKSRLLSDRFSAERPKGSFSTLEIQRTEQGDSAMYLCASSLSGAQGYTFGSGTRLTVV.

The chain couples TRBV6-1 to TRBJ2-6; possible D gene TRBD1, 6 bases. The V and J ends lost 1 base and 2 bases respectively, with 6 bases between them. The germline V gene has CDR1 MNHNS and CDR2 SASEGT. The CDR3 has 15 residues. The CDR3 bases are TGTGCCAGCAGTGAAGAGGGGGCTGGGGCCAACGTCCTGACTTTC. It specifies CASSEEGAGANVLTF.

This clonotype has at least ten counts. The chain links TRBV20-1 to TRBJ2-7, with 7 bases identical to TRBD2. The junction had 8 bases not matched to a gene; V was cut back by 5 bases and J by 4 bases. Per germline, CDR1 DFQATT and CDR2 SNEGSKA (reference sequence). CDR3 size: 13 residues. The DNA for the CDR3 is TGCAGTGCTTCCCCTCTCGGGGGGTACGAGCAGTACTTC. Encoded protein: CSASPLGGYEQYF.

This clonotype was picked up many times. The rearrangement links TRBV11-2 to TRBJ2-7, with 7 bases aligning to TRBD1. The V gene end was trimmed by 3 bases and the J gene end by 2 bases; junction bases not matched to a gene: 4. This CDR3 has 14 amino acids. CDR1 is SGHAT and CDR2 is FQNNGV in the germline V gene. The chain's CDR3 is CASSLTGIAYEQYF. CDR3 coding DNA: TGTGCCAGCAGCTTGACAGGGATTGCCTACGAGCAGTACTTC.

V and J are TRBV12-3 or TRBV12-4 and TRBJ2-7; TRBD1 aligns across 7 bases. Trimming took 2 bases from V and 4 from J; bases not matched to a gene: 8. The CDR3 is made up of 15 amino acids. CDR3 bases: TGTGCCAGCAGTTTATTAGGGGGCAGACCGTACGAGCAGTACTTC. Amino acid sequence: CASSLLGGRPYEQYF.

Points on this clonotype: The junction departs from germline at one end; a sequencing error may be responsible. The chain is built from TRBV2 and TRBJ1-5, with 11 bases matching TRBD1. The germline V gene has CDR1 SNHLY and CDR2 FYNNEI. CDR3 size: 19 residues. CDR3 protein: CASSAGPGTGGWGNQPQHF. The CDR3 DNA is TGTGCCAGCAGTGCGGGTCCCGGGACAGGGGGTTGGGGCAATCAGCCTCAGCATTTT.

The V call is TRBV12-3 or TRBV12-4, the J call TRBJ1-1; D is unresolved. This CDR3 has 11 amino acids. Trimming removed 8 bases from V and 7 bases from J, with 11 bases in between. CDR3 sequence: CASGLRLEAFF. The CDR3 DNA reads TGTGCCAGCGGCTTGAGGCTTGAAGCTTTCTTT.